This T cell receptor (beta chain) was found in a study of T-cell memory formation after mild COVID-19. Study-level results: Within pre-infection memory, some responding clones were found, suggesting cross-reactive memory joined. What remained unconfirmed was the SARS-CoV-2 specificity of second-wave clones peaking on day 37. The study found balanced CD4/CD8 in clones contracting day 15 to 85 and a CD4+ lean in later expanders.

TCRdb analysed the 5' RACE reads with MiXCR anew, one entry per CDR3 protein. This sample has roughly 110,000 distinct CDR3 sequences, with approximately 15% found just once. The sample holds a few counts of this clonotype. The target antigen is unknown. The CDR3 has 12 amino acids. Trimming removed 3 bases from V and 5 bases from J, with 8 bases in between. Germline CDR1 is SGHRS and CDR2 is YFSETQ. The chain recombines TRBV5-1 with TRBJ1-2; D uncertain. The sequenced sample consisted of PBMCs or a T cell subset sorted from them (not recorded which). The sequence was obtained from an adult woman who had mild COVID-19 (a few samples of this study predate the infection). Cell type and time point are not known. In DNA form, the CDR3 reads TGCGCCAGCAGCTCCACTGGGTATGGCTACACCTTC. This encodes CASSSTGYGYTF.